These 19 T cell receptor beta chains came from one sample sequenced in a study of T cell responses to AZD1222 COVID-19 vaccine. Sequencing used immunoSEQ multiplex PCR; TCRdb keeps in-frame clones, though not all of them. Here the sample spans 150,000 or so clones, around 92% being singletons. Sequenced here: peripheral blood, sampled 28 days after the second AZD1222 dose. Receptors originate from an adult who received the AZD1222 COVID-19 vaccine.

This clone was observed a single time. CDR3 sequence: CASSLSPGTRSSPLHF. The CDR3 nucleotides read TGTGCCAGCAGTTTATCACCCGGGACAAGATCATCACCCCTCCACTTT. V gene TRBV27 combines with J gene TRBJ1-6; a weak D match, TRBD1 (6 bases). Germline CDR1 is MNHEY and CDR2 is SMNVEV (reference sequence). Trimming cost V 0 bases and J 10 bases, with 16 bases left between them. The CDR3 spans 16 residues.

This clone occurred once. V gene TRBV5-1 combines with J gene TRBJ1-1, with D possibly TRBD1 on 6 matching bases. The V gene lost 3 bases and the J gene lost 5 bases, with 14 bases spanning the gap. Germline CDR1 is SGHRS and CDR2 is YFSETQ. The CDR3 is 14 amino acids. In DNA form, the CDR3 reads TGCGCCAGCAGCTCGACAGGTATGTTTACTGAAGCTTTCTTT. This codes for CASSSTGMFTEAFF.

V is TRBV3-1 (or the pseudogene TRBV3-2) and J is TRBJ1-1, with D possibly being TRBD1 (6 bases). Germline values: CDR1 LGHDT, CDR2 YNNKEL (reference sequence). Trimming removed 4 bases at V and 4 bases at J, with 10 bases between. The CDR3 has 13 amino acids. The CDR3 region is CASSRTDGTEAFF. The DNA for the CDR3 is TGTGCCAGCAGCCGGACAGATGGCACTGAAGCTTTCTTT.

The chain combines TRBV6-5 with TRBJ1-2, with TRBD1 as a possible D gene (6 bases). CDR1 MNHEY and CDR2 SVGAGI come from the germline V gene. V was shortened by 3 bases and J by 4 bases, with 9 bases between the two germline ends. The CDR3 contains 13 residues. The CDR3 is CASSYRQAYGYTF. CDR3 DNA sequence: TGTGCCAGCAGTTATCGACAGGCCTATGGCTACACCTTC.

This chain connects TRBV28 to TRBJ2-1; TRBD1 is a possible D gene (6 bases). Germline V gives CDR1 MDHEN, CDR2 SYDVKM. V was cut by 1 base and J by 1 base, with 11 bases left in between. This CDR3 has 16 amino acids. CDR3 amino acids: CASSLSPQGSYNEQFF. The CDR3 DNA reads TGTGCCAGCAGTTTATCACCACAGGGTTCCTACAATGAGCAGTTCTTC.

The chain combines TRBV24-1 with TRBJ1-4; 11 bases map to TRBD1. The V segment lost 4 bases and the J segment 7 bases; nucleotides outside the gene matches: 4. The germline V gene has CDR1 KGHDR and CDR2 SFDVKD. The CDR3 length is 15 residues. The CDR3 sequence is CATSDTGTGGEKLFF. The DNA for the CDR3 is TGTGCCACCAGTGACACCGGGACAGGGGGTGAAAAACTGTTTTTT.

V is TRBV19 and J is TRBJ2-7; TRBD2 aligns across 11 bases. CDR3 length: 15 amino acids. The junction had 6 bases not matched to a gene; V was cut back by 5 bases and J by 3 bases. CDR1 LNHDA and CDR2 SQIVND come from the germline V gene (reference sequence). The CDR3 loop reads CASSFTSGSLYEQYF. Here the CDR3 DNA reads TGTGCCAGTAGTTTCACTAGCGGGAGTCTCTACGAGCAGTACTTC.

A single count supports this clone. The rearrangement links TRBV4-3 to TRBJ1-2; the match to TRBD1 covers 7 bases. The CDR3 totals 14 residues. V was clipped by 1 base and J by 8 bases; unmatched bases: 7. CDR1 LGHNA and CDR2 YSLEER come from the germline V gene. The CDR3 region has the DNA TGCGCCAGCAGCCAAGTTTCTACAGGGGTAGGCTACACCTTC. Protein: CASSQVSTGVGYTF.

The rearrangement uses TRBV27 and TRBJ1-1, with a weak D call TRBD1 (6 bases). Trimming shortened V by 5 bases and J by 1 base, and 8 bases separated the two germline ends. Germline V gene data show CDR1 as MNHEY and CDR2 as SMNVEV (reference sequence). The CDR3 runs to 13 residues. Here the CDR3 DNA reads TGTGCCAGCAGTATAGGGGGGAACACTGAAGCTTTCTTT. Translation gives CASSIGGNTEAFF.

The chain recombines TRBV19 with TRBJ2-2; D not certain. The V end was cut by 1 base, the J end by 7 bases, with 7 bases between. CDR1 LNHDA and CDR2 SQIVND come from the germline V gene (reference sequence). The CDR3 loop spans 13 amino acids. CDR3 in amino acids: CASSIGGHGELFF. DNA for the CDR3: TGTGCCAGTAGTATAGGTGGCCACGGGGAGCTGTTTTTT.

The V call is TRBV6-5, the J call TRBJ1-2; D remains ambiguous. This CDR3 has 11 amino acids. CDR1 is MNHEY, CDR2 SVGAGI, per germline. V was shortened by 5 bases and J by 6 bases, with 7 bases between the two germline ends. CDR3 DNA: TGTGCCAGCAGTCGGAGGAATGGCTACACCTTC. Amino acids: CASSRRNGYTF.

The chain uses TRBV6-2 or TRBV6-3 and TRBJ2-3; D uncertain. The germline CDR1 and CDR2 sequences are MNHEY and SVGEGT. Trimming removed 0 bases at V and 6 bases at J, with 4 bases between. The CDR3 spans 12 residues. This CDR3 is CASSYSGDTQYF. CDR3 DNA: TGTGCCAGCAGTTACTCGGGTGATACGCAGTATTTT.

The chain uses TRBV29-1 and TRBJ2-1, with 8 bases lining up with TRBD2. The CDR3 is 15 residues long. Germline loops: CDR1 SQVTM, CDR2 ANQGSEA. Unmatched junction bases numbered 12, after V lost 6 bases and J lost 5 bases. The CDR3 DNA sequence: TGCAGCGTGGTTCGGGGGGGCTTTCACAACAATGAGCAGTTCTTC. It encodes CSVVRGGFHNNEQFF.

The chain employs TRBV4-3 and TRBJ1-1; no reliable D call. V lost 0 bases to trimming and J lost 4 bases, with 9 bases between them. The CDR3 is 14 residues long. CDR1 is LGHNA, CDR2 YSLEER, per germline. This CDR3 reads CASSQDRKGTEAFF. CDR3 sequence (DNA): TGCGCCAGCAGCCAAGATCGGAAAGGCACTGAAGCTTTCTTT.

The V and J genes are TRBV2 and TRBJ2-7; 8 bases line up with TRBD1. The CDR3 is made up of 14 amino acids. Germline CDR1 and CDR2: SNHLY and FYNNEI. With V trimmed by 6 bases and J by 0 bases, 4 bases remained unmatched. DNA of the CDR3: TGTGCCAGCAGGGACAGGGCCTACTCCTACGAGCAGTACTTC. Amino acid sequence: CASRDRAYSYEQYF.

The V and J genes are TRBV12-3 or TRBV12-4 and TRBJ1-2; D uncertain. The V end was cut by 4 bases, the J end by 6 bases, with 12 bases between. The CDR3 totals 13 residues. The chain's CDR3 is CASSSQMAHGYTF. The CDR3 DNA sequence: TGTGCCAGCAGTTCCCAGATGGCCCATGGCTACACCTTC.

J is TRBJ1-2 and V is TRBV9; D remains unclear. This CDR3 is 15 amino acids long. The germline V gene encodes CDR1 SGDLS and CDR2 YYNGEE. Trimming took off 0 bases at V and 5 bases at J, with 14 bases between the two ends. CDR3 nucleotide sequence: TGTGCCAGCAGCGTAGTCGAGGGCACAAGGTATGGCTACACCTTC. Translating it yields CASSVVEGTRYGYTF.

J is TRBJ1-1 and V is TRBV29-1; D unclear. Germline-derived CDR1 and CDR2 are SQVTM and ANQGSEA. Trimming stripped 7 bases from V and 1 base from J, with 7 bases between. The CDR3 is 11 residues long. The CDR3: CSGRENTEAFF. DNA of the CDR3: TGCAGCGGAAGGGAGAACACTGAAGCTTTCTTT.

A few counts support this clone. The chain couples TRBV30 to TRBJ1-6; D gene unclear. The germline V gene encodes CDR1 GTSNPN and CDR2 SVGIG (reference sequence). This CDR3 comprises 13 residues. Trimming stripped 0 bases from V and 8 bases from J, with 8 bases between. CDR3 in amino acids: CAWSVQRDSPLHF. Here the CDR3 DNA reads TGTGCCTGGAGTGTACAAAGGGATTCACCCCTCCACTTT.